This record covers a single T cell receptor (beta chain). This sample is part of a study of cytomegalovirus exposure and HLA in healthy donors. With 60 Vbeta and 13 Jbeta primers, the PCR was carried out. The assay was immunoSEQ multiplex PCR, and TCRdb's table has in-frame clones only and misses some. The repertoire includes under 250,000 clones, about 85% of them detected once, and approximately 0.24% sits in the top ten. The CDR3 consists of 14 residues. The V gene lost 6 bases and the J gene lost 4 bases, with 10 bases spanning the gap. CDR1 and CDR2 from the germline V gene are MNHEY and SVGAGI. Sequencing was performed on PBMCs. The sequence was obtained from a girl aged 2-15 years in good health and CMV-seronegative. The chain uses TRBV6-5 and TRBJ1-6; a possible D gene is TRBD1 (6 bases). The CDR3 region is CASSRDRYNSPLHF. The CDR3 DNA reads TGTGCCAGCAGCCGCGACAGGTATAATTCACCCCTCCACTTT.